This TCR beta chain was profiled in a study of human T cells and chemical hapten exposure (dated by TCRdb to about 2021). The study in broad terms: The libraries were sequenced as a pool, and the TCR yield per sample differed mostly because of small variations in library volumes within the pool. In alopecia patients, the study followed how the peripheral blood TCR repertoire changed in vivo over primary and secondary sensitization to diphenylcyclopropenone (DPC), a hapten. From each blood RNA sample, both TCR alpha and TCR beta chains were sequenced.

Summary of the overall study and its limitations: After repeated subsampling, changes were observed in the strength of the expansion versus patch-test correlation and in the threshold at which the correlation became significant. DPC sensitization did not change the number of TCRs with a frequency above 1 in 1000, and there was no evidence of changes in global repertoire structure.

The time point label on this specimen signifies: healthy volunteer bleed at 6 weeks. Total RNA was extracted from unfractionated whole blood that had been collected in Tempus Blood RNA tubes. A few healthy volunteers were used as TCR sequencing controls and were bled at day 0, 2 weeks and 6 weeks. The library was prepared using RACE. Data came from a NextSeq 500. During library preparation, unique molecular identifiers were attached to individual cDNA molecules so that TCRs could be counted quantitatively and reproducibly. The study's own analysis went as follows. The median number of TCRs per sample was 95,638, ranging from roughly 20,000 to 690,600. The Decombinator software suite was used to annotate the V, J and CDR3 of the TCR reads. For PS versus PT1 abundance plots, all samples were subsampled to the same number of TCRs (28,000). TCRs were defined as expanded if absent before sensitization and observed at least eight times at the 2-week time point. TCRdb reprocessing: public reads trimmed at Q25 with fastp, clones called with MiXCR, in-frame beta chains kept. Each CDR3 protein gets just one entry, which takes the most common genes and DNA from the rows behind it. The V and J calls follow TCRdb's processing rather than the paper's. Here the sample has approximately 79,000 distinct CDR3 sequences; 8.6% occur a single time. Over 1.5% of the sample rests with the top ten.

Regarding this clonotype: Its antigen has not been determined. Per-base quality was not reported, and no clone a single base away is much larger than it.

The junction shows trimming of 7 bases on V and 7 bases on J, plus 14 bases between the germline ends. Reading from cysteine to phenylalanine, the CDR3 counts 13 amino acids. The kept DNA is CDR3 alone, 39 bases in frame from the first base. The germline V gene provides CDR1 ENHRY and CDR2 SYGVKD. This sequence uses TRBV10-3 and TRBJ2-1; no D gene is confidently identified. Material for sequencing was whole blood. The TCR sequence derives from a male donor in good health. Some clones in this sample may be carry-over from other donors' samples. The CDR3 sequence is CAITALPRNEQFF. The base sequence is TGTGCCATCACGGCCCTCCCTAGGAATGAGCAGTTCTTC.